This T cell receptor (beta chain) was identified in a study of technical replicates of blood from several donors. Libraries were prepared by immunoSEQ multiplex PCR; TCRdb keeps only in-frame clonotypes and omits some of them. Counted here are about 70,000 clones, around 97% occurring once; the ten biggest clones make up 0.21%. Looked up from germline, CDR1 is GTSNPN and CDR2 is SVGIG (reference sequence). V dropped 2 bases and J dropped 3 bases, with 8 bases sitting between them. This CDR3 is 13 amino acids long. The sequence was collected from a human donor in good health. The chain employs TRBV30 and TRBJ1-5; D remains unclear. What was sequenced was T cells isolated from PBMCs. The CDR3 nucleotides read TGTGCCTGGAGTCCCGAGATCAATCAGCCCCAGCATTTT. It specifies CAWSPEINQPQHF.